This entry describes one T cell receptor (beta chain). Its antigen remains unknown. Trimming removed 6 bases from V and 3 bases from J; junction bases left unmatched: 5. CDR1 and CDR2 from the germline V gene are DFQATT and SNEGSKA (reference sequence). The CDR3 totals 13 residues. This specimen comes from a study of T cells after yellow fever vaccination. Study-level findings and limits: By day 5 rather than day 15, the secondary response had peaked, though it was weaker. Abundant clonotypes (contaminants from the bulk population) could be present in FACS-sorted repertoires. A limited proportion of clonotypes was detected within both the CD4 and CD8 compartments.

5'RACE template switching added a universal primer site and UMIs to TCR cDNA. TCRdb processed the 5' RACE reads anew with MiXCR; each CDR3 protein has one entry. The repertoire holds some 500,000 distinct CDR3 sequences, roughly 14% seen once, with roughly 13% in the top ten. J is TRBJ1-3 and V is TRBV20-1, with 7 bases fitting TRBD1. This TCR came from a man aged 25 to 40 who received the YFV17D yellow fever vaccine. The sequences come from PBMCs, collected on the day of the yellow fever booster vaccination. In DNA, the CDR3 is TGCAGTGCGACGGGGGACAGTGGAAACACCATATATTTT. It codes for CSATGDSGNTIYF.